The rows below give T cell receptor beta chains drawn from one sample of a study of blood T cell repertoires in COVID-19. TCRdb's table, derived via immunoSEQ multiplex PCR, lists solely in-frame clones and lacks some. In the table there are fewer than 250,000 clones, more than 85% of which are singletons. The sequenced sample consisted of peripheral blood. Source of these receptors: a man in his sixties with acute or convalescent COVID-19. The CDR3 runs from the conserved cysteine through the conserved F or W. D genes are given only for firm matches.

V gene: TRBV21-1; D gene: -; J gene: TRBJ2-7; CDR3 protein: CASSKTPQGGQREQYF
V gene: TRBV6-5; D gene: TRBD1; J gene: TRBJ1-2; CDR3 protein: CASTDRGLHGYTF
V gene: TRBV3-1/TRBV3-2; D gene: TRBD1; J gene: TRBJ2-5; CDR3 protein: CASSQVPRGETQYF
V gene: TRBV27; D gene: TRBD1; J gene: TRBJ1-1; CDR3 protein: CASSLSPQGDTEAFF
V gene: TRBV7-8; D gene: TRBD1; J gene: TRBJ1-3; CDR3 protein: CASSLALQGFSGNTIYF
V gene: TRBV12-3/TRBV12-4; D gene: -; J gene: TRBJ2-1; CDR3 protein: CASTPPAYNEQFF
V gene: TRBV11-2; D gene: TRBD2; J gene: TRBJ2-3; CDR3 protein: CASSSGTSDQDTQYF
V gene: TRBV4-3; D gene: -; J gene: TRBJ2-7; CDR3 protein: CASSQVKGVGGEQYF
V gene: TRBV18; D gene: -; J gene: TRBJ1-1; CDR3 protein: CASSSGDTEAFF
V gene: TRBV5-8; D gene: -; J gene: TRBJ2-3; CDR3 protein: CASSLGGQGDTQYF
V gene: TRBV2; D gene: TRBD2; J gene: TRBJ2-1; CDR3 protein: CAGPPLAGGLGEQFF
V gene: TRBV3-1/TRBV3-2; D gene: -; J gene: TRBJ1-2; CDR3 protein: CASSQGGQPNWGYTF
V gene: TRBV6-4; D gene: -; J gene: TRBJ1-2; CDR3 protein: CASNRTAYGAKLGCTF
V gene: TRBV6-4; D gene: -; J gene: TRBJ1-6; CDR3 protein: CASSDSIGSPLHF
V gene: TRBV5-1; D gene: TRBD1; J gene: TRBJ2-7; CDR3 protein: CASSLNGAGTGNHEQYF
V gene: TRBV6-1; D gene: -; J gene: TRBJ1-5; CDR3 protein: CASSEAGGERWQPQHF
V gene: TRBV7-9; D gene: TRBD2; J gene: TRBJ2-5; CDR3 protein: CASSPWRAGGQETQYF
V gene: TRBV2; D gene: TRBD2; J gene: TRBJ2-3; CDR3 protein: CASTIGLAGEDTQYF
V gene: TRBV4-2; D gene: TRBD2; J gene: TRBJ2-1; CDR3 protein: CASSQDPSGGRGRGRWNEQFF
V gene: TRBV10-3; D gene: -; J gene: TRBJ1-2; CDR3 protein: CAISERGDRNGYTF
V gene: TRBV12-3/TRBV12-4; D gene: -; J gene: TRBJ1-1; CDR3 protein: CASSQQTNTEAFF
V gene: TRBV6-5; D gene: -; J gene: TRBJ1-2; CDR3 protein: CASSYSGRVTGYTF
V gene: TRBV7-3; D gene: -; J gene: TRBJ1-5; CDR3 protein: CASSLQKLPRQPQHF
V gene: TRBV11-2; D gene: TRBD1; J gene: TRBJ1-6; CDR3 protein: CASSPGQLNSPLHF
V gene: TRBV4-1; D gene: TRBD1; J gene: TRBJ2-4; CDR3 protein: CASSTWDRGHSIQYF
V gene: TRBV12-3/TRBV12-4; D gene: -; J gene: TRBJ1-2; CDR3 protein: CASSLFQQDYTF
V gene: TRBV3-1/TRBV3-2; D gene: -; J gene: TRBJ2-1; CDR3 protein: CASSQEDRDNEQFF
V gene: TRBV7-3; D gene: TRBD1; J gene: TRBJ2-2; CDR3 protein: CASSPQGGVEAGELFF
V gene: TRBV5-1; D gene: -; J gene: TRBJ1-5; CDR3 protein: CASAPGGVAGQPQHF
V gene: TRBV6-5; D gene: TRBD1; J gene: TRBJ1-1; CDR3 protein: CASTRQGMNTEAFF
V gene: TRBV27; D gene: TRBD1; J gene: TRBJ1-2; CDR3 protein: CASKPGTGSQGYTF
V gene: TRBV6-6; D gene: -; J gene: TRBJ2-7; CDR3 protein: CASSYPPGEQYF
V gene: TRBV14; D gene: -; J gene: TRBJ2-3; CDR3 protein: CASSLDHGGGTDTQYF
V gene: TRBV7-3; D gene: -; J gene: TRBJ2-3; CDR3 protein: CASSPMGHLTDTQYF
V gene: TRBV19; D gene: -; J gene: TRBJ2-5; CDR3 protein: CASSIGGNQETQYF
V gene: TRBV6-2/TRBV6-3; D gene: -; J gene: TRBJ1-2; CDR3 protein: CASSYASRDGYTF